The 24 T cell receptor beta chains presented below share a single source sample, sequenced in a study of T cell changes during pregnancy in multiple sclerosis. The assay was immunoSEQ multiplex PCR, and TCRdb's table has in-frame clones only and misses some. The data hold about 110,000 clones, with around nine tenths observed a single time. The sequences come from peripheral blood, collected in the third trimester of pregnancy. Source of these receptors: a female donor with multiple sclerosis, enrolled in a pregnancy study.

The V call is TRBV2, the J call TRBJ2-2; TRBD2 agrees at 7 bases. V trimming: 0 bases; J trimming: 3 bases; junction bases outside the gene matches: 1. Germline lookup yields CDR1 SNHLY and CDR2 FYNNEI. The CDR3 has 15 residues. DNA for the CDR3: TGTGCCAGCAGTGAAGCGCGGGGGTACACCGGGGAGCTGTTTTTT. It codes for CASSEARGYTGELFF.

The CDR3 here is CASSLWDRGAQDTQYF. Here the CDR3 DNA reads TGTGCCAGCAGCCTTTGGGACAGGGGGGCGCAAGATACGCAGTATTTT. The V call is TRBV9, the J call TRBJ2-3, with 11 bases fitting TRBD1. The CDR3 loop spans 16 amino acids. Germline lookup yields CDR1 SGDLS and CDR2 YYNGEE. V dropped 4 bases and J dropped 5; count of bases not matched to a gene: 9. The full variable domain, rest sourced from reference TRBV9 and TRBJ2-3, is DSGVTQTPKHLITATGQRVTLRCSPRSGDLSVYWYQQSLDQGLQFLIQYYNGEERAKGNILERFSAQQFPDLHSELNLSSLELGDSALYFCASSLWDRGAQDTQYFGPGTRLTVL.

The chain employs TRBV7-9 and TRBJ2-5; 12 bases agree with TRBD1. The length of the CDR3 is 16 residues. V lost 4 bases to trimming and J lost 3 bases; unmatched junction nucleotides: 6. Germline V gene data show CDR1 as SEHNR and CDR2 as FQNEAQ (reference sequence). CDR3 sequence: CASSYGTGGSEETQYF. The DNA of the CDR3 is TGTGCCAGCAGCTACGGGACAGGGGGCTCAGAAGAGACCCAGTACTTC.

The CDR3 loop reads CASSAKGAPGSYNEQFF. Here the CDR3 DNA reads TGCGCCAGCAGCGCTAAAGGGGCTCCCGGGAGCTACAATGAGCAGTTCTTC. V gene TRBV5-1 combines with J gene TRBJ2-1; D might be TRBD2 (6 bases). The CDR3 contains 17 residues. In germline, CDR1 is SGHRS, CDR2 YFSETQ. With 4 bases removed from V and 3 bases from J, the gap between germline ends came to 20 bases.

The V and J genes are TRBV11-2 and TRBJ2-7; 10 positions match TRBD2. V shed 5 bases, J shed 3 bases, and the junction held 7 bases outside the gene matches. This CDR3 has 15 residues. Germline CDR1 and CDR2: SGHAT and FQNNGV. CDR3 region: CASSRVTSGNYEQYF. The CDR3 nucleotides read TGTGCCAGCAGCCGCGTAACTAGCGGGAACTACGAGCAGTACTTC.

This clone was found once. V gene TRBV5-1 combines with J gene TRBJ1-5; perhaps TRBD1 as D (5 bases). V was pared by 4 bases and J by 4 bases, with 12 bases between. This CDR3 has 14 residues. CDR1 is SGHRS, CDR2 YFSETQ, per germline. The CDR3 spells CASSPGGVNQPQHF. The DNA for the CDR3 is TGCGCCAGCAGCCCGGGGGGGGTTAATCAGCCCCAGCATTTT.

The chain carries TRBV6-1 and TRBJ1-1; D is perhaps TRBD1 (5 bases). V was cut by 8 bases and J by 4 bases, with 17 bases left in between. CDR3 size: 14 residues. Germline values: CDR1 MNHNS, CDR2 SASEGT. Here the CDR3 DNA reads TGTGCCAGCTCAGCGATGGTCGGGGGCACTGAAGCTTTCTTT. The encoded protein is CASSAMVGGTEAFF.

The chain recombines TRBV5-1 with TRBJ2-1; TRBD2 matches 8 bases. Germline lookup yields CDR1 SGHRS and CDR2 YFSETQ. The CDR3 has 14 residues. V gave up 1 base and J gave up 8 bases; unmatched junction bases: 5. The chain's CDR3 is CASSLREGHDEQFF. CDR3 in DNA: TGCGCCAGCAGCTTGCGGGAGGGCCACGATGAGCAGTTCTTC.

The chain employs TRBV9 and TRBJ1-1, with D maybe TRBD1 (5 bases). V was trimmed by 4 bases and J by 1 base, leaving 8 bases between them. The V gene's germline CDR1 is SGDLS and CDR2 YYNGEE. The CDR3 extends over 13 amino acids. CDR3 amino acids: CASSSGGNTEAFF. CDR3 in DNA: TGTGCCAGCAGCTCGGGGGGGAACACTGAAGCTTTCTTT.

This clone was detected a few times. The chain couples TRBV25-1 to TRBJ2-7, with 9 bases matching TRBD2. V gave up 3 bases and J gave up 1 base; unmatched junction bases: 4. This CDR3 is 15 amino acids long. The germline V gene has CDR1 MGHDK and CDR2 SYGVNS. Here the CDR3 DNA reads TGTGCCAGCAGTGATGCGACTAGCGGATCCTACGAGCAGTACTTC. Amino acids: CASSDATSGSYEQYF.

This clone has just one count. The chain couples TRBV5-1 to TRBJ2-7; TRBD1 matches at 9 bases. Germline-derived CDR1 and CDR2 are SGHRS and YFSETQ. The CDR3 is 14 amino acids. The J segment lost 5 bases and the V segment lost 1 base, leaving 4 bases of the junction unmatched. CDR3: CASSLKGQGNEQYF. The CDR3 nucleotides are TGCGCCAGCAGCTTGAAGGGACAGGGAAACGAGCAGTACTTC.

The gene calls are TRBV29-1 and TRBJ1-5, with unresolved D. Germline CDR1 SQVTM, CDR2 ANQGSEA. The V and J ends lost 0 bases and 7 bases respectively, with 10 bases between them. CDR3 length: 13 amino acids. The CDR3 loop is CSVEEIEGQPQHF. The DNA of the CDR3 is TGCAGCGTTGAAGAAATTGAGGGACAGCCCCAGCATTTT.

The chain links TRBV5-1 to TRBJ1-1; tentative D call: TRBD1 (6 bases). CDR1 SGHRS and CDR2 YFSETQ come from the germline V gene. Trimming stripped 4 bases from V and 1 base from J, with 20 bases between. The CDR3 has 17 residues. CDR3 residues: CASSTSGEGSTNTEAFF. CDR3 sequence (DNA): TGCGCCAGCAGCACCTCAGGGGAAGGGTCGACGAACACTGAAGCTTTCTTT. The full variable domain, in which reference TRBV5-1 and TRBJ1-1 provide the parts outside the CDR3, is KAGVTQTPRYLIKTRGQQVTLSCSPISGHRSVSWYQQTPGQGLQFLFEYFSETQRNKGNFPGRFSGRQFSNSRSEMNVSTLELGDSALYLCASSTSGEGSTNTEAFFGQGTRLTVV.

This clone was picked up one time. This chain uses TRBV6-1 with TRBJ2-7, with 7 bases lining up with TRBD2. J was trimmed by 2 bases and V by 2 bases; bases with no gene match: 6. This CDR3 contains 15 residues. CDR1 and CDR2 from the germline V gene are MNHNS and SASEGT. CDR3 coding DNA: TGTGCCAGCAGTGAACTCGGGGGGAGACCCTACGAGCAGTACTTC. Translating it yields CASSELGGRPYEQYF.

This rearrangement joins TRBV19 to TRBJ1-5; the match to TRBD1 covers 9 bases. Germline V gene data show CDR1 as LNHDA and CDR2 as SQIVND (reference sequence). V gave up 5 bases and J gave up 4 bases; unmatched junction bases: 3. This CDR3 comprises 14 residues. CDR3 protein: CASSPGQGNQPQHF. Here the CDR3 DNA reads TGTGCCAGTAGTCCAGGACAGGGGAATCAGCCCCAGCATTTT.

The V and J genes are TRBV6-1 and TRBJ1-1; perhaps TRBD1 as D (6 bases). Trimming removed 6 bases at V and 5 bases at J, with 19 bases between. The CDR3 consists of 15 residues. Germline CDR1 and CDR2: MNHNS and SASEGT. For the CDR3, the DNA is TGTGCCAGCAGACCCACGCAGGGGTGGACGACTGAAGCTTTCTTT. Its translation: CASRPTQGWTTEAFF.

This clone was counted a single time. This chain joins TRBV6-1 and TRBJ1-1, with D maybe TRBD1 (5 bases). The CDR3 runs to 14 residues. V lost 2 bases to trimming and J lost 3 bases, with 10 bases between them. Germline CDR1 and CDR2: MNHNS and SASEGT. CDR3 in amino acids: CASSEQQGDTEAFF. CDR3 DNA sequence: TGTGCCAGCAGTGAACAACAAGGGGACACTGAAGCTTTCTTT.

This clone has only a few counts. The chain links TRBV19 to TRBJ1-5, with D hard to call. Trimming cost V 6 bases and J 7 bases, with 13 bases left between them. This CDR3 is 13 amino acids long. Germline V gene sequence: CDR1 LNHDA, CDR2 SQIVND (reference sequence). The DNA for the CDR3 is TGTGCCAGTAGCATGACGGGAGGCCAGCCCCAGCATTTT. It translates to CASSMTGGQPQHF.

This chain links TRBV6-6 with TRBJ2-7; D possibly corresponds to TRBD1 (6 bases). Germline assignment: CDR1 MNHNY and CDR2 SVGAGI (reference sequence). V was cut by 6 bases and J by 6 bases, with 18 bases left in between. This CDR3 comprises 14 residues. CDR3 in amino acids: CASSRTATPAEQYF. The DNA for the CDR3 is TGTGCCAGCAGCCGGACAGCTACGCCTGCCGAGCAGTACTTC.

The rearrangement links TRBV19 to TRBJ2-7, with D perhaps matching TRBD1 (6 bases). The ends were cut back, 5 bases at V and 3 bases at J, with 14 bases in the middle. Looked up from germline, CDR1 is LNHDA and CDR2 is SQIVND (reference sequence). There are 14 residues in the CDR3. The CDR3 reads CASSDTGIYYEQYF. CDR3 DNA: TGTGCCAGTAGTGATACAGGGATTTACTACGAGCAGTACTTC.

This clone was seen only once. V is TRBV13 and J is TRBJ2-7, with TRBD2 matching over 8 bases. V was clipped by 1 base and J by 4 bases; unmatched bases: 6. The CDR3 contains 15 residues. The germline gives CDR1 PRHDT, CDR2 FYEKMQ (reference sequence). The CDR3 is CASSLARAGGYEQYF. The DNA for the CDR3 is TGTGCCAGCAGCTTAGCACGCGCGGGGGGATACGAGCAGTACTTC. Supplemented by reference TRBV13 and TRBJ2-7, the full variable domain reads AAGVIQSPRHLIKEKRETATLKCYPIPRHDTVYWYQQGPGQDPQFLISFYEKMQSDKGSIPDRFSAQQFSDYHSELNMSSLELGDSALYFCASSLARAGGYEQYFGPGTRLTVT.

The chain is built from TRBV10-3 and TRBJ2-2; D is uncertain. CDR1 is ENHRY and CDR2 is SYGVKD in the germline V gene. The length of the CDR3 is 13 residues. With 6 bases removed from V and 6 bases from J, the gap between germline ends came to 11 bases. CDR3 sequence: CAIRADNSGELFF. The DNA for the CDR3 is TGTGCCATCAGAGCCGATAATTCCGGGGAGCTGTTTTTT.

The chain uses TRBV29-1 and TRBJ1-2; tentatively, D is TRBD1 (5 bases). Looked up from germline, CDR1 is SQVTM and CDR2 is ANQGSEA. The length of the CDR3 is 11 residues. The ends were cut back, 8 bases at V and 4 bases at J, with 11 bases in the middle. CDR3 nucleotides: TGCAGCTCAGGGAATGGCTATGGCTACACCTTC. Its translation is CSSGNGYGYTF.

This chain joins TRBV15 and TRBJ2-1; possible D gene TRBD2, 6 bases. The CDR3 has 15 amino acids. With 1 base removed from V and 5 bases from J, the gap between germline ends came to 12 bases. The germline gives CDR1 LNHNV, CDR2 YYDKDF (reference sequence). The DNA for the CDR3 is TGTGCCACCAGCAGAGTGAGCGGGCCGAACAATGAGCAGTTCTTC. Translation gives CATSRVSGPNNEQFF.